This is a list of T cell receptor beta chains from one sample in a study of T cell clonotyping in hematopoietic cell transplantation. Assay: immunoSEQ multiplex PCR; the TCRdb copy retains only in-frame clones and omits some. The sample lists roughly 13,000 clones; 65% to 80% were seen once. The source was peripheral blood mononuclear cells, collected 180 days after allogeneic stem cell transplant. These receptors were obtained from a male patient between 60 and 69 years old who had an allogeneic stem cell transplant from an unrelated donor, so the T cells may come from the graft donor. Some clones in this sample may be carry-over from other donors' samples. Both conserved end residues are part of each CDR3. D genes are given only for firm matches. For some rows the clone size is stated as once, few or many, or as a class when expanded; others skip it.

J: TRBJ2-5
size: few
V: TRBV11-2
D: TRBD1
CDR3: CASSTGQVEETQYF
DNA: TGTGCCAGCAGCACGGGACAGGTCGAAGAGACCCAGTACTTC

J: TRBJ1-2
size: .
V: TRBV19
D: .
CDR3: CASTPTDLYGYTF
DNA: TGTGCCAGTACCCCGACAGATCTCTATGGCTACACCTTC

J: TRBJ1-2
size: .
V: TRBV29-1
D: .
CDR3: CSVGSDSYGYTF
DNA: TGCAGCGTTGGCTCCGACAGCTATGGCTACACCTTC

J: TRBJ1-5
size: .
V: TRBV5-6
D: TRBD1
CDR3: CASSRRDSSIPQHF
DNA: TGTGCCAGCAGCCGCCGGGACAGTTCAATTCCCCAGCATTTT

J: TRBJ1-1
size: .
V: TRBV20-1
D: .
CDR3: CSARQNTEAFF
DNA: TGCAGTGCTAGACAGAACACTGAAGCTTTCTTT

J: TRBJ2-3
size: once
V: TRBV30
D: .
CDR3: CAWSVSVSTDTQYF
DNA: TGTGCCTGGAGTGTCTCAGTAAGCACAGATACGCAGTATTTT

J: TRBJ1-2
size: .
V: TRBV5-1
D: .
CDR3: CASRVEGYGYTF
DNA: TGCGCCAGCAGGGTGGAGGGGTATGGCTACACCTTC

J: TRBJ1-1
size: .
V: TRBV4-3
D: .
CDR3: CASSQEAETEAFF
DNA: TGCGCCAGCAGCCAAGAGGCGGAAACCGAAGCTTTCTTT

J: TRBJ1-1
size: .
V: TRBV6-4
D: .
CDR3: CASSAGGVNTEAFF
DNA: TGTGCCAGCAGTGCGGGGGGGGTGAACACTGAAGCTTTCTTT

J: TRBJ1-1
size: .
V: TRBV19
D: .
CDR3: CASSIDQVGMNTEAFF
DNA: TGTGCCAGTAGTATAGATCAGGTTGGCATGAACACTGAAGCTTTCTTT

J: TRBJ2-2
size: once
V: TRBV13
D: .
CDR3: CASSLSGPSTGELFF
DNA: TGTGCCAGCAGCTTGAGCGGACCGAGCACCGGGGAGCTGTTTTTT

J: TRBJ1-1
size: .
V: TRBV29-1
D: TRBD1
CDR3: CSVEKGALGTEAFF
DNA: TGCAGCGTTGAAAAGGGGGCCCTCGGCACTGAAGCTTTCTTT

J: TRBJ1-5
size: .
V: TRBV5-6
D: TRBD1
CDR3: CASSLAGTGANQPQHF
DNA: TGTGCCAGCAGCTTAGCCGGGACAGGGGCCAATCAGCCCCAGCATTTT

J: TRBJ2-4
size: .
V: TRBV6-5
D: .
CDR3: CASSYIGANIQYF
DNA: TGTGCCAGCAGTTACATAGGGGCGAACATTCAGTACTTC

J: TRBJ2-5
size: .
V: TRBV7-2
D: .
CDR3: CASSLYGGETQYF
DNA: TGTGCCAGCAGCTTATATGGGGGGGAGACCCAGTACTTC

J: TRBJ1-2
size: .
V: TRBV4-1
D: .
CDR3: CASSQGGGYGYTF
DNA: TGCGCCAGCAGCCAAGGAGGGGGCTATGGCTACACCTTC

J: TRBJ1-4
size: .
V: TRBV29-1
D: .
CDR3: CSVERQEDEKLFF
DNA: TGCAGCGTTGAGAGACAGGAGGATGAAAAACTGTTTTTT

J: TRBJ2-7
size: .
V: TRBV29-1
D: .
CDR3: CSVCPAGSYEQYF
DNA: TGCAGCGTTTGCCCGGCAGGGAGCTACGAGCAGTACTTC

J: TRBJ2-5
size: few
V: TRBV30
D: .
CDR3: CAWLTSETQYF
DNA: TGTGCCTGGCTAACTTCAGAGACCCAGTACTTC

J: TRBJ1-1
size: .
V: TRBV19
D: TRBD1
CDR3: CASSKGQGRVTEAFF
DNA: TGTGCCAGTAGTAAGGGACAGGGCCGGGTCACTGAAGCTTTCTTT

J: TRBJ1-1
size: .
V: TRBV2
D: .
CDR3: CASSEGLQENTEAFF
DNA: TGTGCCAGCAGTGAAGGTCTACAGGAGAACACTGAAGCTTTCTTT

J: TRBJ2-7
size: .
V: TRBV5-6
D: .
CDR3: CASSRLWSEQYF
DNA: TGTGCCAGCAGCCGTCTTTGGAGCGAGCAGTACTTC

J: TRBJ2-2
size: .
V: TRBV6-1
D: TRBD2
CDR3: CASSDRGRPMGGELFF
DNA: TGTGCCAGCAGTGACCGCGGGAGGCCAATGGGTGGGGAGCTGTTTTTT

J: TRBJ1-2
size: .
V: TRBV19
D: .
CDR3: CASSIQGSHGYTF
DNA: TGTGCCAGTAGTATACAGGGGAGCCATGGCTACACCTTC

J: TRBJ2-3
size: .
V: TRBV6-6
D: .
CDR3: CASSYLEGTDTQYF
DNA: TGTGCCAGCAGTTATCTGGAGGGCACAGATACGCAGTATTTT

J: TRBJ2-7
size: .
V: TRBV5-5
D: .
CDR3: CASSFAFYEQYF
DNA: TGTGCCAGCAGCTTCGCGTTCTACGAGCAGTACTTC

J: TRBJ2-3
size: .
V: TRBV7-9
D: TRBD2
CDR3: CASVAGGADTQYF
DNA: TGTGCCAGCGTGGCGGGAGGGGCAGATACGCAGTATTTT

J: TRBJ2-2
size: .
V: TRBV30
D: .
CDR3: CAWSITSPGELFF
DNA: TGTGCCTGGAGTATTACATCCCCCGGGGAGCTGTTTTTT

J: TRBJ1-5
size: .
V: TRBV28
D: .
CDR3: CASSLGSNQPQHF
DNA: TGTGCCAGCAGTTTAGGGTCTAATCAGCCCCAGCATTTT

J: TRBJ2-7
size: .
V: TRBV7-9
D: .
CDR3: CASSFDGRPLYEQYF
DNA: TGTGCCAGCAGCTTCGATGGGCGGCCGCTCTACGAGCAGTACTTC

J: TRBJ2-7
size: .
V: TRBV5-1
D: TRBD2
CDR3: CASRARDYNYEQYF
DNA: TGCGCCAGCCGCGCCCGGGACTACAACTACGAGCAGTACTTC

J: TRBJ1-1
size: .
V: TRBV19
D: .
CDR3: CASSIGVNTEAFF
DNA: TGTGCCAGTAGTATAGGGGTGAACACTGAAGCTTTCTTT

J: TRBJ2-7
size: few
V: TRBV7-2
D: TRBD2
CDR3: CASSRTSGGYEQYF
DNA: TGTGCCAGCAGCCGGACTAGCGGGGGCTACGAGCAGTACTTC

J: TRBJ2-5
size: few
V: TRBV9
D: .
CDR3: CASSGQPEEETQYF
DNA: TGTGCCAGCAGCGGCCAGCCGGAGGAAGAGACCCAGTACTTC

J: TRBJ1-1
size: .
V: TRBV9
D: TRBD1
CDR3: CASSVAQGFDTEAFF
DNA: TGTGCCAGCAGCGTGGCACAGGGGTTCGACACTGAAGCTTTCTTT

J: TRBJ2-7
size: .
V: TRBV5-6
D: TRBD1
CDR3: CASIKQGVPYEQYF
DNA: TGTGCCAGCATCAAACAGGGGGTCCCCTACGAGCAGTACTTC

J: TRBJ1-1
size: .
V: TRBV5-6
D: .
CDR3: CASTRSEAFF
DNA: TGTGCCAGCACCCGTTCTGAAGCTTTCTTT

J: TRBJ2-7
size: .
V: TRBV29-1
D: .
CDR3: CSTMGFGDEQYF
DNA: TGCAGCACCATGGGGTTCGGTGACGAGCAGTACTTC

J: TRBJ2-7
size: once
V: TRBV5-6
D: .
CDR3: CASSWGFEQYF
DNA: TGTGCCAGCAGCTGGGGATTCGAGCAGTACTTC

J: TRBJ2-7
size: .
V: TRBV19
D: TRBD2
CDR3: CASSGAGGGISYEQYF
DNA: TGTGCCAGTAGTGGGGCCGGCGGGGGGATCTCCTACGAGCAGTACTTC

J: TRBJ2-7
size: once
V: TRBV7-2
D: TRBD2
CDR3: CASSQGLASYEQYF
DNA: TGTGCCAGCAGCCAGGGACTAGCCTCCTACGAGCAGTACTTC

J: TRBJ2-5
size: .
V: TRBV7-2
D: TRBD2
CDR3: CASSSIAGYQETQYF
DNA: TGTGCCAGCAGCTCGATAGCGGGCTACCAAGAGACCCAGTACTTC

J: TRBJ1-4
size: .
V: TRBV28
D: TRBD1
CDR3: CASSWDRQTEKLFF
DNA: TGTGCCAGCAGTTGGGACAGACAAACGGAAAAACTGTTTTTC

J: TRBJ2-7
size: .
V: TRBV2
D: .
CDR3: CASSRDVTYEQYF
DNA: TGTGCCAGCAGTCGGGACGTTACCTACGAGCAGTACTTC

J: TRBJ2-5
size: .
V: TRBV28
D: .
CDR3: CASSLRLDVRETQYF
DNA: TGTGCCAGCAGTTTAAGGTTGGACGTCCGGGAGACCCAGTACTTC

J: TRBJ1-1
size: medium-sized
V: TRBV29-1
D: TRBD1
CDR3: CSVWDSAAFF
DNA: TGCAGCGTTTGGGACAGCGCGGCTTTCTTT

J: TRBJ1-1
size: .
V: TRBV4-1
D: .
CDR3: CASSQVTGGTEAFF
DNA: TGCGCCAGCAGCCAAGTAACAGGAGGCACTGAAGCTTTCTTT

J: TRBJ2-7
size: .
V: TRBV6-6
D: .
CDR3: CASSYGQGGYEQYF
DNA: TGTGCCAGCAGTTACGGGCAGGGGGGCTACGAGCAGTACTTC

J: TRBJ1-2
size: .
V: TRBV7-9
D: .
CDR3: CASSLDSGNHYGYTF
DNA: TGTGCCAGCAGCTTAGATTCAGGAAATCACTATGGCTACACCTTC

J: TRBJ1-1
size: .
V: TRBV30
D: .
CDR3: CAWRGRIARAFF
DNA: TGTGCCTGGAGGGGACGGATAGCGCGAGCTTTCTTT

J: TRBJ2-2
size: few
V: TRBV9
D: .
CDR3: CASNGRTNTGELFF
DNA: TGTGCCAGCAATGGCAGGACAAACACCGGGGAGCTGTTTTTT

J: TRBJ2-2
size: .
V: TRBV10-3
D: TRBD1
CDR3: CAIDDPGQGRGTGELFF
DNA: TGTGCCATCGACGATCCGGGACAGGGGAGGGGGACCGGGGAGCTGTTTTTT

J: TRBJ1-1
size: few
V: TRBV28
D: .
CDR3: CASSPPGGEAFF
DNA: TGTGCCAGCAGTCCCCCAGGAGGTGAAGCTTTCTTT